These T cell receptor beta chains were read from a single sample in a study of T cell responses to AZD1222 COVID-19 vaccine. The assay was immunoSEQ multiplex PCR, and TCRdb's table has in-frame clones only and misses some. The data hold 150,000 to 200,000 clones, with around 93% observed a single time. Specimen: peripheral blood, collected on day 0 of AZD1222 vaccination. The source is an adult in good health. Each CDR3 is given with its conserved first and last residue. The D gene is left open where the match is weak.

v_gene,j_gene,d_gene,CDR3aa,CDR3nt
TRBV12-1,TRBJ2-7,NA,CASSPGGAGVQNPEQYF,TGTGCCAGCAGCCCCGGGGGAGCGGGAGTTCAGAACCCCGAGCAGTACTTC
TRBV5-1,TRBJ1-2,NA,CASSFRPREFRGYTF,TGCGCCAGCAGCTTTAGGCCCAGGGAGTTCCGTGGCTACACCTTC
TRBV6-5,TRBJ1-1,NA,CASSYLTANTEAFF,TGTGCCAGCAGTTACCTGACAGCGAACACTGAAGCTTTCTTT
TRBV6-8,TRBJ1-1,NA,CASRANTEAFF,TGTGCCAGCAGGGCGAACACTGAAGCTTTCTTT
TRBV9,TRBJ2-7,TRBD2,CASSTGTSGSHEQYF,TGTGCCAGCAGCACGGGGACTAGCGGGAGCCACGAGCAGTACTTC
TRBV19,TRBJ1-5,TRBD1,CASSPSRGNQPQHF,TGTGCCAGTAGTCCATCCAGGGGGAATCAGCCCCAGCATTTT
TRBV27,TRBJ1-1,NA,CASSLTRGTEAFF,TGTGCCAGCAGTTTAACGAGGGGTACTGAAGCTTTCTTT
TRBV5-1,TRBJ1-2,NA,CASSLGVGGTPLYGYTF,TGCGCCAGCAGCTTGGGTGTTGGTGGGACCCCCCTCTATGGCTACACCTTC
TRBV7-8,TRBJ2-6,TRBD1,CASSANRGSGANVLTF,TGTGCCAGCAGCGCGAACAGGGGATCTGGGGCCAACGTCCTGACTTTC
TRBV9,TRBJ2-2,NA,CASSVGRDSLNTGELFF,TGTGCCAGCAGCGTAGGGAGGGACTCTTTGAACACCGGGGAGCTGTTTTTT
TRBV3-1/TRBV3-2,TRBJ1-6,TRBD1,CASSQGTGYNSPLHF,TGTGCCAGCAGCCAAGGGACAGGGTATAATTCACCCCTCCACTTT
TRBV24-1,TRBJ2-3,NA,CATSDRQGWSTDTQYF,TGTGCCACCAGTGACCGTCAGGGCTGGAGCACAGATACGCAGTATTTT
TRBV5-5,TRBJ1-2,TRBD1,CASSFQGGTAYGYTF,TGTGCCAGCAGCTTCCAGGGGGGGACCGCCTATGGCTACACCTTC
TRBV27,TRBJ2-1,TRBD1,CASSPGTGPWDEQFF,TGTGCCAGCAGTCCGGGGACAGGACCTTGGGATGAGCAGTTCTTC
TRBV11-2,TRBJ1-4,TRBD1,CASSDRGGYEKLFF,TGTGCCAGCAGCGACAGGGGAGGGTATGAAAAACTGTTTTTT
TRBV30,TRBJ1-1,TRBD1,CAWSALDRVDTEAFF,TGTGCCTGGAGTGCCTTGGACAGGGTGGATACTGAAGCTTTCTTT
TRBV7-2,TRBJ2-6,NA,CASSYTSSGANVLTF,TGTGCCAGCAGCTATACAAGCTCTGGGGCCAACGTCCTGACTTTC